What follows are 2 T cell receptor beta chains derived from one specimen sequenced in a study of Graves' ophthalmopathy and Graves' hyperthyroidism. The study amplified TCR beta CDR3 regions using RNA transcripts. RT-PCR with HTBI primers came first, then second-round multiplex PCR. TCRdb re-called the multiplex PCR reads with MiXCR, one entry per CDR3 protein. The profile shows about 400,000 distinct CDR3 sequences, approximately 20% of them singletons. The sequenced sample consisted of peripheral blood. The receptors stem from a woman between 18 and 29 years old with Graves' ophthalmopathy.

This clonotype was recorded at least ten times. The chain combines TRBV2 with TRBJ1-1, with D hard to call. Germline CDR1 SNHLY, CDR2 FYNNEI. Trimming shortened V by 6 bases and J by 1 base, and 12 bases separated the two germline ends. CDR3 length: 14 residues. CDR3 nucleotide sequence: TGTGCCAGCAGGACCCCCGATCGGAACACTGAAGCTTTCTTT. Translated: CASRTPDRNTEAFF. The variable domain in full, completed from reference TRBV2 and TRBJ1-1, reads EPEVTQTPSHQVTQMGQEVILRCVPISNHLYFYWYRQILGQKVEFLVSFYNNEISEKSEIFDDQFSVERPDGSNFTLKIRSTKLEDSAMYFCASRTPDRNTEAFFGQGTRLTVV.

This clonotype has ten or more counts. The chain joins TRBV5-1 to TRBJ2-7, with D possibly TRBD1 on 6 matching bases. The CDR3 contains 15 residues. Per germline, CDR1 SGHRS and CDR2 YFSETQ. The V gene lost 7 bases and the J gene lost 4 bases, with 21 bases spanning the gap. The CDR3 protein is CASALTGGAGYEQYF. For the CDR3, the DNA is TGCGCCAGCGCTCTAACTGGGGGCGCAGGGTACGAGCAGTACTTC.